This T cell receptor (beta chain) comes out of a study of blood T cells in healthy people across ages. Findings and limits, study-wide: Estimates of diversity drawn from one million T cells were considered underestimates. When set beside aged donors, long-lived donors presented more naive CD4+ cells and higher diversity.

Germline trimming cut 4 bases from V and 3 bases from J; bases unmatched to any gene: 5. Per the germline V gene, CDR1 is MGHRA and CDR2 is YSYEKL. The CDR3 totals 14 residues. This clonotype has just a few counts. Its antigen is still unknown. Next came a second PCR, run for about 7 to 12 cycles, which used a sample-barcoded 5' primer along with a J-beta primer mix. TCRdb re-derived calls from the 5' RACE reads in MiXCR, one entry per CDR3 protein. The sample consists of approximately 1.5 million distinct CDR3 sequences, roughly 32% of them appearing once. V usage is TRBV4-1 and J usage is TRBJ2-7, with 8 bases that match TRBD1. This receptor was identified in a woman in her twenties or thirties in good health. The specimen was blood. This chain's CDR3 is CASSPFGQGYEQYF. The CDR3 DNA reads TGCGCCAGCAGCCCCTTCGGACAGGGCTACGAGCAGTACTTC.